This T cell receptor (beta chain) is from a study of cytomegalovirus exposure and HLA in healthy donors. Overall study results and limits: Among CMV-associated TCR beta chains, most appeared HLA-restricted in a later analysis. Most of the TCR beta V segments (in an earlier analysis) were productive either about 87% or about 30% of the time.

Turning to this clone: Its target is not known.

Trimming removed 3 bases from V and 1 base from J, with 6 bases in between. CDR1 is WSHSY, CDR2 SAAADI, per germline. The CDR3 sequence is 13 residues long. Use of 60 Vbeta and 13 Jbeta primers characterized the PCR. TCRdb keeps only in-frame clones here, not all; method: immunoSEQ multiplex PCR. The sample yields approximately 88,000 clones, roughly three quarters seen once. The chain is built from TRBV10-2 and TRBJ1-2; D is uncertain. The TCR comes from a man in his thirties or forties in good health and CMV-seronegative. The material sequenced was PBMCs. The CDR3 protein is CASSDQDNYGYTF. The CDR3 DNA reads TGCGCCAGCAGTGATCAGGATAACTATGGCTACACCTTC.